The entry below gives a single T cell receptor beta chain sequence along with its context. Its recognized antigen is unknown. Nothing much larger sits one base from this clone, and base qualities are not available. CDR1 and CDR2 (KGHSH, LQKENI) derive from the germline V gene. From cysteine to phenylalanine, the CDR3 is 13 amino acids long. The read is trimmed to its CDR3 DNA, 39 bases read in frame from base 1. Trimming removed 6 bases from V and 4 bases from J, leaving 12 bases between the germline ends. This sample stems from a study of CD8 T cells in ankylosing spondylitis (dated 2017 in TCRdb). Regarding the complete study: The study profiled T cell receptor beta repertoires in healthy donors and ankylosing spondylitis patients to find disease-linked TCR variants. The full study cohort comprised around 25 ankylosing spondylitis patients and over a hundred healthy donors. Samples of peripheral blood were taken, and for ankylosing spondylitis patients, synovial fluid was collected as well. The full study reports these points: The disease-linked clones were reported to be significantly enriched in matched synovial fluid samples from ankylosing spondylitis patients. Blood from ankylosing spondylitis patients appeared to be characterized by a TCR beta motif made up of about 8 highly homologous amino acid variants. A CD8+ phenotype was shown by the disease-linked clones, which were found at relatively low frequencies in peripheral blood. Some motif variants were previously reported in synovial fluid and blood of reactive arthritis patients, suggesting common disease-initiation mechanisms.

Sequencing instrument: Illumina HiSeq 2500. Quantitative 5'-RACE with molecular barcodes was the method used to prepare the TCR beta libraries. The study's processing was this. A new computational method based on a probabilistic model of VDJ rearrangement was used to identify disease-linked TCR variants. Starting from the raw public reads, TCRdb applied fastp trimming at Q25, assembled clones with MiXCR and retained in-frame beta chains. Here each entry gathers all rows of one CDR3 protein and keeps the most common genes and DNA. The V and J calls here are based on TCRdb, not the publication. This sample gives a few hundred thousand distinct CDR3 sequences in total; around 11% of them show up just once. About 6.8% of the sample is held by the ten biggest clonotypes.

The receptor's source is a male donor with ankylosing spondylitis or in good health (not recorded which). The sequencing input was blood, either unsorted or a sorted T cell fraction (not recorded which). This sequence uses TRBV18 and TRBJ1-1, with the D gene call left open. The CDR3 has the sequence CASSHSEITEAFF. In nucleotides, the sequence is TGTGCCAGCTCCCACAGTGAGATCACTGAAGCTTTCTTT.